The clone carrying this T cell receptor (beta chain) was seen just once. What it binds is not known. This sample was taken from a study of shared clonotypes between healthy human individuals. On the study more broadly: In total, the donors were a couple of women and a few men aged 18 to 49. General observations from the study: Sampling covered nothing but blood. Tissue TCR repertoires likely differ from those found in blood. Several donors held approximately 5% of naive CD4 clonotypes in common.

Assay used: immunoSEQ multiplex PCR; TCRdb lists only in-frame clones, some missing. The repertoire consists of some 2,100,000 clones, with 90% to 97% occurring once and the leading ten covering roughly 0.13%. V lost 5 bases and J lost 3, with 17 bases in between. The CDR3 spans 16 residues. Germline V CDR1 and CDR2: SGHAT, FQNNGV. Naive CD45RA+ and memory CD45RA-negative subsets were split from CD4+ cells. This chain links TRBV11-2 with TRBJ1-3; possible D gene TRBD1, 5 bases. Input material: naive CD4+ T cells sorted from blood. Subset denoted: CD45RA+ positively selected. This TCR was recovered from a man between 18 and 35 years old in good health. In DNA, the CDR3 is TGTGCCAGCAGCCTTCAAGACAGTCTGGGTGGAAACACCATATATTTT. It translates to CASSLQDSLGGNTIYF.